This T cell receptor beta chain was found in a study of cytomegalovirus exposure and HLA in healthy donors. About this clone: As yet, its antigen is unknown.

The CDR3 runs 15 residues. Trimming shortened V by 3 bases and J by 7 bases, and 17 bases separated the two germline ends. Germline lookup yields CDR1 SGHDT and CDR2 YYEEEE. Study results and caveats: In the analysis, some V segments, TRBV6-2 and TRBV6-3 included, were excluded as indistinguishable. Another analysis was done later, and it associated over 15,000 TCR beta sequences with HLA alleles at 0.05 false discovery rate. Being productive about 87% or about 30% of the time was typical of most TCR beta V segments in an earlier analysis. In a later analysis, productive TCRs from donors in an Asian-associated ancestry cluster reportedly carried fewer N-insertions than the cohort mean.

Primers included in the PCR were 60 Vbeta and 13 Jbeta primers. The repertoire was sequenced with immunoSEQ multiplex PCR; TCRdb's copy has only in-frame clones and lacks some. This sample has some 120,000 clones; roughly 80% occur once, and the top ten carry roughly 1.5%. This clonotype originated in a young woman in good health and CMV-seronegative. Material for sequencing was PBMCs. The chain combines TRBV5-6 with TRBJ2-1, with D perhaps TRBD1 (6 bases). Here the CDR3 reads CASSSPGQGWNEQFF. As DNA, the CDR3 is TGTGCCAGCAGCTCTCCGGGACAAGGGTGGAATGAGCAGTTCTTC.